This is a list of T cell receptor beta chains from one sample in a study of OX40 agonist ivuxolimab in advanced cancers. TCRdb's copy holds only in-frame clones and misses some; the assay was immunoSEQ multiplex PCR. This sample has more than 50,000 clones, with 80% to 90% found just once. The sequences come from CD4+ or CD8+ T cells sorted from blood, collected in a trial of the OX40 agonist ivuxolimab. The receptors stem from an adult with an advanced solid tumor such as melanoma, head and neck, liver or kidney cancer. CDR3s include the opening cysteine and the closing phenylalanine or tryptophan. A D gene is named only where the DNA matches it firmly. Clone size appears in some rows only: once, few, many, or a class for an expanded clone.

CASSKAYGTRGNTIYF TGTGCCAGCAGCAAGGCCTACGGGACAAGAGGAAACACCATATATTTT NA TRBV28 NA TRBJ1-3
CAISDGLAGVETQYF TGTGCCATCAGTGACGGACTAGCGGGAGTTGAGACCCAGTACTTC TRBD2 TRBV10-3 NA TRBJ2-5
CASSPGGGVKYNEQFF TGTGCCAGCAGCCCGGGTGGCGGAGTGAAATACAATGAGCAGTTCTTC NA TRBV6-4 once TRBJ2-1
CASSASGGAQETQYF TGTGCCAGCAGTGCAAGCGGGGGGGCCCAAGAGACCCAGTACTTC TRBD2 TRBV6-1 NA TRBJ2-5
CASRVAGGPANEQFF TGTGCCAGCAGGGTAGCGGGAGGGCCGGCCAATGAGCAGTTCTTC TRBD2 TRBV27 NA TRBJ2-1
CASRQGAMNTEAFF TGTGCCAGCCGACAGGGGGCAATGAACACTGAAGCTTTCTTT TRBD1 TRBV7-2 NA TRBJ1-1
CASSLVRLPSSYNEQFF TGTGCCAGCAGCTTGGTGAGACTCCCGAGCTCCTACAATGAGCAGTTCTTC NA TRBV7-8 NA TRBJ2-1
CASTRGSGDSGANVLTF TGTGCCAGTACCAGAGGTAGCGGAGACTCTGGGGCCAACGTCCTGACTTTC NA TRBV19 NA TRBJ2-6
CASTYSGANVLTF TGTGCCAGCACCTACTCTGGGGCCAACGTCCTGACTTTC NA TRBV27 NA TRBJ2-6
CASSLSGGSHQPQHF TGTGCCAGCAGCTTATCCGGGGGGTCTCATCAGCCCCAGCATTTT NA TRBV7-2 NA TRBJ1-5
CASSYSGGNTIYF TGTGCCAGCAGTTACTCCGGGGGAAACACCATATATTTT NA TRBV6-6 NA TRBJ1-3
CASSLVGENEQFF TGCGCCAGCAGCTTGGTGGGGGAAAATGAGCAGTTCTTC NA TRBV5-1 NA TRBJ2-1
CASSLAGDSRTGELFF TGCGCCAGCAGCTTGGCCGGGGACAGTCGCACCGGGGAGCTGTTTTTT TRBD1 TRBV5-1 NA TRBJ2-2
CASSEGGAGGDEQYF TGTGCCAGCAGTGAAGGGGGTGCAGGGGGCGACGAGCAGTACTTC TRBD1 TRBV6-1 NA TRBJ2-7
CASSQGQQNEKLFF TGTGCCAGCAGCCAGGGACAGCAGAATGAAAAACTGTTTTTT TRBD1 TRBV7-9 NA TRBJ1-4
CASSPVSGGLGNTIYF TGTGCCAGCAGCCCCGTCTCAGGGGGTTTAGGAAACACCATATATTTT TRBD1 TRBV7-9 NA TRBJ1-3
CASSLARSPLIDEQYF TGTGCCAGCAGCTTAGCCCGATCCCCCCTTATCGACGAGCAGTACTTC NA TRBV7-9 NA TRBJ2-7
CAWRADLFRGGYTEAFF TGTGCCTGGAGGGCTGACCTGTTCCGGGGCGGTTACACTGAAGCTTTCTTT NA TRBV30 NA TRBJ1-1
CASSEEGTRNSPLHF TGTGCCAGCAGTGAAGAGGGCACTAGGAATTCACCCCTCCACTTT NA TRBV6-1 NA TRBJ1-6
CATSWFGETQYF TGTGCCACCTCCTGGTTCGGAGAGACCCAGTACTTC NA TRBV6-6 NA TRBJ2-5
CASSVRDGGRYGYTF TGTGCCAGCAGTGTCCGGGACGGAGGGCGATATGGCTACACCTTC NA TRBV2 NA TRBJ1-2
CASSGGTRQSEKLFF TGCGCCAGCAGCGGGGGGACAAGACAGAGTGAAAAACTGTTTTTT NA TRBV5-1 NA TRBJ1-4
CASKFGIPAPLHF TGTGCCAGCAAGTTCGGGATTCCTGCACCCCTCCACTTT NA TRBV2 NA TRBJ1-6
CASSAPGQGESYEQYF TGTGCCAGCAGCGCGCCGGGACAGGGGGAGTCCTACGAGCAGTACTTC TRBD1 TRBV5-4 NA TRBJ2-7
CASSVRAGETQYF TGTGCCAGCAGCGTCAGAGCGGGAGAGACCCAGTACTTC NA TRBV7-2 once TRBJ2-5
CASSLKILGQGATRGNTIYF TGTGCCAGCAGTTTAAAAATTTTGGGACAGGGGGCTACGCGTGGAAACACCATATATTTT TRBD1 TRBV27 NA TRBJ1-3
CASSYSGSRRAFF TGTGCCAGCAGTTACTCGGGTAGCAGGAGGGCTTTCTTT NA TRBV6-5 NA TRBJ1-1
CASTGQSYYEQYF TGTGCCAGCACGGGGCAGTCTTACTACGAGCAGTACTTC NA TRBV2 NA TRBJ2-7
CASARTPGQTFEQYF TGTGCCAGTGCTCGAACGCCGGGACAGACCTTCGAGCAGTACTTC TRBD1 TRBV19 NA TRBJ2-7
CASSYHAGKQGNIQYF TGTGCCAGCAGTTACCATGCGGGGAAACAGGGAAACATTCAGTACTTC NA TRBV6-6 NA TRBJ2-4
CASSGGTGGLNTEAFF TGTGCCAGCAGCGGAGGGACAGGGGGACTGAACACTGAAGCTTTCTTT TRBD1 TRBV7-6 NA TRBJ1-1
CASSPGLAGGDTQYF TGTGCCAGCAGTCCGGGACTAGCGGGGGGAGATACGCAGTATTTT TRBD2 TRBV6-1 NA TRBJ2-3
CASSLVDRHSLHF TGTGCCAGCAGCTTAGTAGACAGGCACAGCCTCCACTTT NA TRBV11-2 NA TRBJ1-6
CASSARGGRANVLTF TGTGCCAGCAGCGCCCGGGGAGGAAGGGCCAACGTCCTGACTTTC NA TRBV9 NA TRBJ2-6
CASSPQASSFAEAFF TGTGCCAGCTCACCACAGGCTTCCTCCTTTGCTGAAGCTTTCTTT NA TRBV18 NA TRBJ1-1
CASSREYSDEQFF TGTGCCAGCAGCCGGGAGTACTCGGATGAGCAGTTCTTC NA TRBV11-3 NA TRBJ2-1
CASSSRDGWMNTEAFF TGTGCCAGCAGTTCCCGGGACGGATGGATGAACACTGAAGCTTTCTTT NA TRBV28 NA TRBJ1-1
CASSRRIVSNQPQHF TGTGCCAGCAGCCGCAGGATCGTGAGCAATCAGCCCCAGCATTTT NA TRBV5-8 few TRBJ1-5
CASSGRRFYGYTF TGTGCCAGCAGCGGTAGACGGTTCTATGGCTACACCTTC NA TRBV5-6 NA TRBJ1-2
CASSRTGTSGSYEQYF TGTGCCAGCAGCCGTACCGGGACTAGCGGTTCCTACGAGCAGTACTTC TRBD2 TRBV4-2 NA TRBJ2-7
CASSLRAQQFF TGTGCCAGCAGCTTAAGAGCACAGCAGTTCTTC NA TRBV11-2 NA TRBJ2-1
CASSDPGGVNGYTF TGTGCCAGCAGCGACCCAGGGGGGGTGAATGGCTACACCTTC TRBD1 TRBV9 NA TRBJ1-2
CASSRRWADTGELFF TGTGCCAGCAGTCGACGGTGGGCCGACACCGGGGAGCTGTTTTTT NA TRBV6-6 NA TRBJ2-2
CASSLAPRPLNTEAFF TGTGCCAGCAGCTTAGCCCCCCGGCCCTTGAACACTGAAGCTTTCTTT NA TRBV11-2 NA TRBJ1-1
CATSRVGGIYEQYF TGTGCCACCAGCAGAGTCGGCGGGATCTACGAGCAGTACTTC NA TRBV15 NA TRBJ2-7
CASSLAPGQGYEQYF TGCGCCAGCAGCTTGGCGCCGGGACAGGGCTACGAGCAGTACTTC TRBD1 TRBV5-1 few TRBJ2-7
CASSLEEALGEQYF TGCGCCAGCAGCTTGGAGGAGGCCCTCGGAGAGCAGTACTTC NA TRBV5-1 NA TRBJ2-7
CASSHSYEQYF TGTGCCAGCAGTCACAGCTACGAGCAGTACTTC NA TRBV7-9 NA TRBJ2-7
CASSEEASRKNTIYF TGTGCCAGCAGTGAAGAAGCGAGTCGGAAAAACACCATATATTTT NA TRBV6-1 NA TRBJ1-3
CSARTVDEQFF TGCAGTGCTAGGACGGTTGATGAGCAGTTCTTC NA TRBV20-1 NA TRBJ2-1
CASSEMETQYF TGTGCCAGCAGTGAAATGGAGACCCAGTACTTC NA TRBV6-1 NA TRBJ2-5
CASSLGRLGETQYF TGTGCCAGCAGCTTGGGGCGATTGGGGGAGACCCAGTACTTC NA TRBV5-6 NA TRBJ2-5
CASSREGIAGTDTQYF TGCGCCAGCAGCCGAGAGGGAATAGCGGGCACAGATACGCAGTATTTT NA TRBV4-1 once TRBJ2-3
CASTRGTLARARNQPQHF TGTGCCAGCACCCGGGGGACTCTCGCTCGGGCGCGCAATCAGCCCCAGCATTTT NA TRBV28 NA TRBJ1-5
CAISDSRTSGGADTQYF TGTGCCATCAGTGATAGTAGGACTAGCGGAGGCGCAGATACGCAGTATTTT TRBD2 TRBV10-3 NA TRBJ2-3